This TCR beta chain was identified during a study of T cells in Graves' hyperthyroidism and ophthalmopathy. Study observations and caveats: Most thyroid-expanded clonotypes above 0.001 were also found in blood.

Patients with uncontrolled infections, other autoimmune diseases, pregnancy or lactation were excluded. PBMCs were derived from around 10 ml fresh peripheral blood. What was amplified from RNA transcripts were TCR beta CDR3 regions. The primer set for the first-round RT-PCR of the TCR CDR3 was HTBI. TCRdb analysed the multiplex PCR reads with MiXCR anew, one entry per CDR3 protein. The data contain some 270,000 distinct CDR3 sequences, approximately 14% of them seen just once; the ten biggest clones take up 7.9%. CDR1 and CDR2 (germline): DFQATT, SNEGSKA (reference sequence). This CDR3 contains 12 residues. The J segment lost 4 bases and the V segment lost 6 bases, leaving 2 bases of the junction unmatched. This clonotype was counted ten times or more. Its matching antigen is unknown.

The chain links TRBV20-1 to TRBJ2-3, with TRBD2 matching 9 bases. The TCR originated in a woman aged 40-49 years with Graves' hyperthyroidism. Sequencing was performed on blood. The CDR3 is CSALAGADTQYF. CDR3 coding DNA: TGCAGTGCCTTAGCGGGAGCAGATACGCAGTATTTT.